This T cell receptor (beta chain) is drawn from a study of control samples from healthy donors and cancer patients. This table comes from immunoSEQ multiplex PCR, and its TCRdb copy is limited to in-frame clones, with some not included. The repertoire holds approximately 46,000 clones, 80% to 90% seen once, with roughly 10% in the top ten. Trimming removed 1 base at V and 8 bases at J, with 8 bases between. Germline CDR1 is SNHLY and CDR2 is FYNNEI. The CDR3 sequence is 12 residues long. Sequencing input: PBMCs. The TCR was taken from an older woman with lung cancer. The chain couples TRBV2 to TRBJ1-2, with D possibly matching TRBD1 (5 bases). The CDR3 DNA is TGTGCCAGCAGTGAAGGGGGCGGGGGCTACACCTTC. It yields the protein CASSEGGGGYTF.